What follows are 8 T cell receptor beta chains derived from one specimen sequenced in a study of blood T cells in healthy people across ages. Next came a second PCR, run for 7 to 11 cycles, which used a sample-barcoded 5' primer along with a J-beta primer mix. Using its own MiXCR run on the 5' RACE reads, TCRdb lists one record per CDR3 protein. This table has roughly 2 million distinct CDR3 sequences, 49% appearing once. The sample comprised blood. All receptors come from a woman in her forties in good health.

The chain couples TRBV6-1 to TRBJ2-6; tentatively, D is TRBD1 or TRBD2 (5 bases each). The germline CDR1 and CDR2 sequences are MNHNS and SASEGT. CDR3 size: 17 residues. Trimming removed 4 bases from V and 0 bases from J, with 13 bases in between. For the CDR3, the DNA is TGTGCCAGCAGTGGACCGGGACGGGCCTCTGGGGCCAACGTCCTGACTTTC. Encoded protein: CASSGPGRASGANVLTF.

This clonotype was observed once. The J gene is TRBJ1-4, the V gene TRBV2, with TRBD1 identical over 8 bases. J gave up 7 bases and V 4 bases, and 5 bases lay outside the gene matches. Looked up from germline, CDR1 is SNHLY and CDR2 is FYNNEI. This CDR3 comprises 14 residues. CDR3 protein: CASSGVRGREKLFF. Here the CDR3 DNA reads TGTGCCAGCAGTGGTGTCAGGGGGCGTGAAAAACTGTTTTTT.

The chain combines TRBV7-3 with TRBJ1-2, with 9 bases fitting TRBD1. The V segment lost 5 bases and the J segment 7 bases; nucleotides outside the gene matches: 11. The germline gives CDR1 SGHTA, CDR2 FQGTGA. The length of the CDR3 is 15 residues. CDR3 in DNA: TGTGCCAGCAGCCAAACTGATCGGACAGGGGCTGGCTACACCTTC. It is translated as CASSQTDRTGAGYTF.

The sample holds a few counts of this clonotype. The J gene is TRBJ2-3, the V gene TRBV6-1; the D gene is possibly TRBD1 (6 bases). The CDR3 covers 14 residues. Trimming took 6 bases from V and 4 from J, leaving 14 bases between them. Germline V gives CDR1 MNHNS, CDR2 SASEGT. The CDR3 coding sequence is TGTGCCAGCAGCAAACAGGGTTTCGCAGATACGCAGTATTTT. It yields the protein CASSKQGFADTQYF.

V and J are TRBV4-3 and TRBJ1-1; 8 nucleotides agree with TRBD1. Germline CDR1 reads LGHNA; CDR2 reads YSLEER. J gave up 4 bases and V 2 bases, and 3 bases lay outside the gene matches. The CDR3 covers 14 residues. Here the CDR3 reads CASSQPDRATEAFF. The DNA of the CDR3 is TGCGCCAGCAGCCAACCGGACAGGGCCACTGAAGCTTTCTTT.

This sequence joins TRBV4-1 and TRBJ2-5; 8 positions match TRBD2. The CDR3 runs to 15 residues. The ends lost 1 base at V and 5 bases at J; junction bases unmatched: 6. Germline V gene lookup returns CDR1 MGHRA and CDR2 YSYEKL. The CDR3 DNA is TGCGCCAGCAGCCAAGGGGGGACTAGTCACGAGACCCAGTACTTC. Translating gives CASSQGGTSHETQYF.

The chain couples TRBV6-2 or TRBV6-3 to TRBJ2-1, with a possible D match to TRBD2 (7 bases). V lost 5 bases, J lost 0 bases, and 14 bases lay in between. The CDR3 loop spans 16 amino acids. Germline CDR1 MNHEY, CDR2 SVGEGT. This CDR3 is CASSQTGGLSYNEQFF. CDR3 in DNA: TGTGCCAGCAGTCAGACCGGGGGGCTCTCCTACAATGAGCAGTTCTTC.

This clonotype was seen a handful of times. The V call is TRBV3-1, the J call TRBJ1-2; the D is unclear. The germline V gene has CDR1 LGHDT and CDR2 YNNKEL (reference sequence). The V end was cut by 2 bases, the J end by 3 bases, with 7 bases between. The CDR3 spans 13 residues. DNA for the CDR3: TGTGCCAGCAGCCAATCCCGGGACTATGGCTACACCTTC. This sequence encodes CASSQSRDYGYTF.